This T cell receptor (beta chain) was sequenced in a study of control samples from healthy donors and cancer patients. Only in-frame clones appear in the TCRdb table, and some are missing; sequencing was by immunoSEQ multiplex PCR. The sample consists of some 210,000 clones, roughly nine tenths of them appearing once. Germline V gene sequence: CDR1 KGHDR, CDR2 SFDVKD. V dropped 0 bases and J dropped 2 bases, with 12 bases sitting between them. The CDR3 has 16 amino acids. The chain employs TRBV24-1 and TRBJ2-5; weak D call: TRBD1 (5 bases). Sequencing was performed on blood. This sequence was found in a man between 25 and 39 years old in good health. The CDR3 loop is CATSDLAFDSQETQYF. CDR3 DNA: TGTGCCACCAGTGATTTGGCCTTCGACAGTCAAGAGACCCAGTACTTC.